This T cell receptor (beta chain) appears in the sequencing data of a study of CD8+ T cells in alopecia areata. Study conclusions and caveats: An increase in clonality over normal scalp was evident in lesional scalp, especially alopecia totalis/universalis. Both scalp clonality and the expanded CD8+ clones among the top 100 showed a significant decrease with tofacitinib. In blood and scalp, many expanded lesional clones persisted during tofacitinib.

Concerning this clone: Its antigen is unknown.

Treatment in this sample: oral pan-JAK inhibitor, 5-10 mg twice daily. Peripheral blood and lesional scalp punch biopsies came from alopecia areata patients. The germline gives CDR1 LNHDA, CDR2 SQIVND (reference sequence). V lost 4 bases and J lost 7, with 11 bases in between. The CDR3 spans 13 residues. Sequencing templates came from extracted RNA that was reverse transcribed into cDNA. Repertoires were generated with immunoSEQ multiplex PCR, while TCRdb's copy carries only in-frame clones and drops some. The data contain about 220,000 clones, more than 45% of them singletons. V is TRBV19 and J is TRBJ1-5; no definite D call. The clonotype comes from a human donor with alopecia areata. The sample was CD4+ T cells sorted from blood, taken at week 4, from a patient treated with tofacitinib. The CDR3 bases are TGTGCCAGTAGTAACCTAATTGTGCAGCCCCAGCATTTT. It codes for CASSNLIVQPQHF.